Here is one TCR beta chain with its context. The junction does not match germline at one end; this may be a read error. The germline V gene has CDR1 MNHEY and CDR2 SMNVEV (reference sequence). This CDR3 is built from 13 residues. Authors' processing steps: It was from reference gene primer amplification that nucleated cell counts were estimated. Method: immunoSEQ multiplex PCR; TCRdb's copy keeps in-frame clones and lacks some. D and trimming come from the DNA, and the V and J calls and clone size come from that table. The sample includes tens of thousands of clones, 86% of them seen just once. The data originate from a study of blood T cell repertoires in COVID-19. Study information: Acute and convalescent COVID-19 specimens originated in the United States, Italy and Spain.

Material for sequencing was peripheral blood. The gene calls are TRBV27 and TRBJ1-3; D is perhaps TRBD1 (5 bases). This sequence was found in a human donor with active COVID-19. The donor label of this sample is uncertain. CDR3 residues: CASSDSSRNTIYF. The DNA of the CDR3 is TGTGCCAGCAGCGACAGCTCTCGAAACACCATATATTTT.